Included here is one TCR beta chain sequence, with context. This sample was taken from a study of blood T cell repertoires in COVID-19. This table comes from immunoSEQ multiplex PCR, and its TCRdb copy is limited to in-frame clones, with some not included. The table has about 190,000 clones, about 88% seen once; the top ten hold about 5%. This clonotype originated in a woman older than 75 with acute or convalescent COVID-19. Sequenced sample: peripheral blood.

Written as DNA, the CDR3 is TGCGCCAGCAGCCCTTACAGGGGATGGCAGCCCCAGCATTTT. Residues: CASSPYRGWQPQHF. The chain employs TRBV4-3 and TRBJ1-5, with 7 bases aligning to TRBD1. V lost 4 bases and J lost 7; bases outside the gene matches: 7. Germline CDR1 and CDR2: LGHNA and YSLEER. This CDR3 contains 14 residues.